This T cell receptor (beta chain) was recovered during a study of blood T cell repertoires in COVID-19. Per the original data handling: Nucleated cell number was recorded as an estimate derived from reference gene primer amplification. Generated by immunoSEQ multiplex PCR, the TCRdb table keeps only in-frame clones and is missing some. For V, J and clone size, that table is used; D and trimming come from the DNA. The repertoire holds roughly 220,000 clones, almost 85% seen once, with about 15% in the top ten. Donors in Cohort 3 counted as recovered after two negative PCRs, clearance, or symptom resolution. This CDR3 is 14 amino acids long. Germline loops: CDR1 SNHLY, CDR2 FYNNEI. V shed 3 bases and J shed 6 bases, with 13 bases lying between them.

This sequence joins TRBV2 and TRBJ2-3; D might be TRBD1 (6 bases). The source of this sequence is a man between 35 and 55 years old who had recovered from COVID-19. The sequenced sample was PBMCs or T cells enriched from blood (not recorded which). The CDR3 DNA sequence: TGTGCCAGCAGTGAGGGACAACCGGGGGATACGCAGTATTTT. Its translation is CASSEGQPGDTQYF.